This T cell receptor (beta chain) was retrieved from a study of cytomegalovirus exposure and HLA in healthy donors. Overall study findings and caveats: An observed cluster of highly shared sequence variants was recorded as a likely sequencing artifact.

The PCR used 60 Vbeta and 13 Jbeta primers. TCRdb's table, derived via immunoSEQ multiplex PCR, lists solely in-frame clones and lacks some. The repertoire holds around 180,000 clones, around 80% seen once, with 5.7% in the top ten. Worth noting for this clone: Its antigen is unidentified.

This TCR derives from a man between 35 and 55 years old in good health and CMV-seronegative. The sequenced sample was PBMCs.

This chain's CDR3 is CASSPLGARQGASETQYF. CDR3 DNA sequence: TGTGCCAGCTCACCACTTGGTGCGCGACAGGGGGCTTCGGAGACCCAGTACTTC. This chain links TRBV18 with TRBJ2-5; 10 positions agree with TRBD1. Per the germline V gene, CDR1 is KGHSH and CDR2 is LQKENI. The V segment lost 1 base and the J segment 5 bases; nucleotides outside the gene matches: 13. The CDR3 sequence is 18 residues long.